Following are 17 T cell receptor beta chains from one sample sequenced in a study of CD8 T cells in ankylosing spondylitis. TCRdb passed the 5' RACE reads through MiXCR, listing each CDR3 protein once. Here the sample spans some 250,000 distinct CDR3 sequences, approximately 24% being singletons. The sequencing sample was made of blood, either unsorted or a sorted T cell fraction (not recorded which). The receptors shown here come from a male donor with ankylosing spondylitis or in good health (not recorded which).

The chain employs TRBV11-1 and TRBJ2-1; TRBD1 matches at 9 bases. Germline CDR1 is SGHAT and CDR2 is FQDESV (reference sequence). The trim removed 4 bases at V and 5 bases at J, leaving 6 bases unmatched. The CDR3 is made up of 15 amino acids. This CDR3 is CASSSGQGSHNEQFF. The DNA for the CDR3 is TGTGCCAGCAGCTCCGGACAGGGGTCCCACAATGAGCAGTTCTTC.

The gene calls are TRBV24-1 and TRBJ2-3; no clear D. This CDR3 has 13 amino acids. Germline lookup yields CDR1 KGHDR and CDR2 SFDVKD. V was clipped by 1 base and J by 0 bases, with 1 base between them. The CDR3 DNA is TGTGCCACCAGTGATTTTAGCACAGATACGCAGTATTTT. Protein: CATSDFSTDTQYF.

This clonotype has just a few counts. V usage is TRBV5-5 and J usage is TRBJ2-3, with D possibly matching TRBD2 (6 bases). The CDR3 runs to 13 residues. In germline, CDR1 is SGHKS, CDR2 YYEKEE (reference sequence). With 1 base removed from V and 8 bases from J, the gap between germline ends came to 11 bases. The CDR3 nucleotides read TGTGCCAGCAGCTTGCCGGGGGTCGGTACGCAGTATTTT. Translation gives CASSLPGVGTQYF.

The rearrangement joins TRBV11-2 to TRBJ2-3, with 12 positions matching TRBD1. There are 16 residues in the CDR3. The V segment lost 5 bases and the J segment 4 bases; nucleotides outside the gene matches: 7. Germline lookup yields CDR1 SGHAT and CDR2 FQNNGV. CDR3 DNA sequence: TGTGCCAGCAGCCCGCGGGACAGGGGGCGATCAGATACGCAGTATTTT. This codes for CASSPRDRGRSDTQYF.

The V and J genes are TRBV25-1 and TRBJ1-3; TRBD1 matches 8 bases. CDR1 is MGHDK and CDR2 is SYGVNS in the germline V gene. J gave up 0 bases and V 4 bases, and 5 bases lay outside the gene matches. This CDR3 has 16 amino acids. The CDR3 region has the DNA TGTGCCAGCAGTGTGGGACAGGCCTTCTCTGGAAACACCATATATTTT. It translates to CASSVGQAFSGNTIYF.

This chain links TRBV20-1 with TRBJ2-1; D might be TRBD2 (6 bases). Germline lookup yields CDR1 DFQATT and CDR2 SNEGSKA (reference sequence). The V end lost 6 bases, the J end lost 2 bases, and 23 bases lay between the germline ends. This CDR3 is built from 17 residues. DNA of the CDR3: TGCAGTGCAGCCCCGACTAGTTGGGACTTAACCTACAATGAGCAGTTCTTC. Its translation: CSAAPTSWDLTYNEQFF.

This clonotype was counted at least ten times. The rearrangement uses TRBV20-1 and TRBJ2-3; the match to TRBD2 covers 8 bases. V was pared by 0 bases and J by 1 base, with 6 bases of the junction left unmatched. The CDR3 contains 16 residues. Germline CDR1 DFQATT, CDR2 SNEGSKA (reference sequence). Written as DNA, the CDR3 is TGCAGTGCTAGAGACCCTAAAGCGGGGGGCACAGATACGCAGTATTTT. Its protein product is CSARDPKAGGTDTQYF.

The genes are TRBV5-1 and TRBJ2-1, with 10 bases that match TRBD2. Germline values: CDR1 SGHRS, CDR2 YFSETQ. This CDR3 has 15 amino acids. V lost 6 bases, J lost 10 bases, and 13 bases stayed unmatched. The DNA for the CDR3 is TGCGCCAGCACCTCCGGGACTAGCGTCCCCCGAGAGCAGTTCTTC. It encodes CASTSGTSVPREQFF.

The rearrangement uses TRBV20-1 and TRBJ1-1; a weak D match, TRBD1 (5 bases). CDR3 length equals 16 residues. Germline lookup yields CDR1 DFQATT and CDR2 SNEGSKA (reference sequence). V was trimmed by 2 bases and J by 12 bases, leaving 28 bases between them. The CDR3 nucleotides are TGCAGTGCTAGACCCTCCCCCGGGACCCTTAAAGTAATGTCTTTCTTT. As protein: CSARPSPGTLKVMSFF.

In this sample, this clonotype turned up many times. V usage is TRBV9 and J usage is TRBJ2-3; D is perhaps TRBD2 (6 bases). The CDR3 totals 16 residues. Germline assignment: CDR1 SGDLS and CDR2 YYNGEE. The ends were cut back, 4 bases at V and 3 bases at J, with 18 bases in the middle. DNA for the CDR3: TGTGCCAGCAGCTCTGTCCCTGGAGGGAGGACAGATACGCAGTATTTT. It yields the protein CASSSVPGGRTDTQYF.

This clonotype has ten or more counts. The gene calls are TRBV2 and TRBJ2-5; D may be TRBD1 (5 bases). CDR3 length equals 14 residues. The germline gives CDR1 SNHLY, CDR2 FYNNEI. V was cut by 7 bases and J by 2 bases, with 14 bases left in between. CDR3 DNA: TGTGCCAGCACCCGACAGCTCCTACAAGAGACCCAGTACTTC. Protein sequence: CASTRQLLQETQYF.

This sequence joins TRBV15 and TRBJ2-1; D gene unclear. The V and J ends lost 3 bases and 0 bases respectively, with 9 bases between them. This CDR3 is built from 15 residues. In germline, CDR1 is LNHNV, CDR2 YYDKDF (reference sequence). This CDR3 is CATSRGIGSYNEQFF. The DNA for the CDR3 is TGTGCCACCAGCAGGGGCATAGGCTCCTACAATGAGCAGTTCTTC.

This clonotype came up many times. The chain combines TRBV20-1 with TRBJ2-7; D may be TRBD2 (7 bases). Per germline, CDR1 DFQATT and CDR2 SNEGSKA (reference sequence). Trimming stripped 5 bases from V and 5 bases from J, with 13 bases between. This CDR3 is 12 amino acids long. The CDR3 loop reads CSAHRGANEQYF. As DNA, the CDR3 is TGCAGTGCTCATCGGGGGGCTAACGAGCAGTACTTC.

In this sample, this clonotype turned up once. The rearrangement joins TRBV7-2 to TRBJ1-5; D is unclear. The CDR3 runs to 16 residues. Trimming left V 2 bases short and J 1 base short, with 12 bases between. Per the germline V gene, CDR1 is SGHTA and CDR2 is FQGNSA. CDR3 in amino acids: CASSLRAGLSNQPQHF. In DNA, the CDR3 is TGTGCCAGCAGCTTAAGGGCAGGACTCAGCAATCAGCCCCAGCATTTT. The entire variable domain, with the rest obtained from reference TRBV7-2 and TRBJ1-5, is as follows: GAGVSQSPSNKVTEKGKDVELRCDPISGHTALYWYRQSLGQGLEFLIYFQGNSAPDKSGLPSDRFSAERTGGSVSTLTIQRTQQEDSAVYLCASSLRAGLSNQPQHFGDGTRLSIL.

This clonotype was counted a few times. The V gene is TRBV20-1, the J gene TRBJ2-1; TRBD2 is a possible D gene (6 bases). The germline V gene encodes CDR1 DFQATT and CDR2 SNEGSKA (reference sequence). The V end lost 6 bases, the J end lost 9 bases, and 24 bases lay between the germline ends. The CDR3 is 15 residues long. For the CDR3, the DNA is TGCAGTGCCACAGTCGGGACTCTCTCTTTGGTTGAGCAGTTCTTC. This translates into CSATVGTLSLVEQFF.

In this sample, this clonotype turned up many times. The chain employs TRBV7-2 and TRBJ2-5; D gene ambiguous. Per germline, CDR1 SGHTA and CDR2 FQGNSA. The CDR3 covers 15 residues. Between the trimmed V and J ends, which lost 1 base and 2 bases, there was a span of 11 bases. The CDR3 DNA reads TGTGCCAGCAGCTTAGTGCTGGCCAGGCAAGAGACCCAGTACTTC. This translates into CASSLVLARQETQYF. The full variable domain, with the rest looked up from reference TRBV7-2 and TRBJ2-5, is GAGVSQSPSNKVTEKGKDVELRCDPISGHTALYWYRQSLGQGLEFLIYFQGNSAPDKSGLPSDRFSAERTGGSVSTLTIQRTQQEDSAVYLCASSLVLARQETQYFGPGTRLLVL.

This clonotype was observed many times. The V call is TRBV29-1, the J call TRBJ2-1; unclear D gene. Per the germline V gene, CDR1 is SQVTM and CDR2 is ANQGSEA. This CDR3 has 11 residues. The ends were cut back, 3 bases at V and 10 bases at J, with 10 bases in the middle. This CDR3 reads CSVEETDEQFF. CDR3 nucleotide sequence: TGCAGCGTTGAGGAAACGGACGAGCAGTTCTTC.